A selection of T cell receptor beta chains follows, all from one sample in a study of tissue T cells after allogeneic stem cell transplantation. Here immunoSEQ multiplex PCR was the method, and the copy in TCRdb shows in-frame clones only, minus some. Seen here are 25,000 to 35,000 clones, less than 90% observed once, and the top ten hold around 3.5%. Sequenced here: blood, sampled before transplantation. The receptors originated from a woman aged 18-55 years who later had graft-versus-host disease after an allogeneic stem cell transplant. Each CDR3 is given with its conserved first and last residue. Each record gives: V gene, J gene, D gene, CDR3 DNA, CDR3 protein. A D gene is named only where the DNA matches it firmly.

>TRBV29-1|TRBJ1-1|TRBD1
TGCAGCGTTCTGGATAGGACAGGGGGCACTGAAGCTTTCTTT
CSVLDRTGGTEAFF
>TRBV4-2|TRBJ1-2|NA
TGTGCCAGCAGCCAAGAAGCGGGAACAAGGTATGGCTACACCTTC
CASSQEAGTRYGYTF
>TRBV11-2|TRBJ2-7|NA
TGTGCCAGCAGCCTCCAGACAGCCTACGAGCAGTACTTC
CASSLQTAYEQYF
>TRBV27|TRBJ2-7|NA
TGTGCCAGCAGTGCCTCGACTGGCCCCTTAACCTACGAGCAGTACTTC
CASSASTGPLTYEQYF
>TRBV29-1|TRBJ2-7|TRBD1
TGCAGCGTTGAGAGGGCTGGACAGGGGGTCGCCTACGAGCAGTACTTC
CSVERAGQGVAYEQYF
>TRBV6-4|TRBJ2-1|NA
TGTGCCAGCACCCACCCCGGGGCTCTCTCCTACAATGAGCAGTTCTTC
CASTHPGALSYNEQFF
>TRBV6-1|TRBJ1-6|NA
TGTGCCAGCAGTGAAAGCGTATGGGGGGGGAAACCCTATAATTCACCCCTCCACTTT
CASSESVWGGKPYNSPLHF
>TRBV27|TRBJ1-2|TRBD1
TGTGCCAGCAGTCTCACTTGGGCGGGGACAGGGAATGGCTACACCTTC
CASSLTWAGTGNGYTF
>TRBV27|TRBJ2-2|NA
TGTGCCAGCAGTTTTGAAACGGGGAGGTGGGGCGGGGAGCTGTTTTTT
CASSFETGRWGGELFF
>TRBV2|TRBJ1-5|NA
TGTGCCAGCAGCGATACAGGTGTTAGCAATCAGCCCCAGCATTTT
CASSDTGVSNQPQHF
>TRBV5-1|TRBJ2-1|NA
TGCGCCAGCAGCTTGCGAGGGGATCCCTACAATGAGCAGTTCTTC
CASSLRGDPYNEQFF
>TRBV7-6|TRBJ1-4|NA
TGTGCCAGCAGCCTAACAGCAGGATTAGCAACTAATGAAAAACTGTTTTTT
CASSLTAGLATNEKLFF
>TRBV3-1/TRBV3-2|TRBJ2-7|TRBD1
TGTGCCAGCAGCCATCCGACAGGGGACGGCTACGAGCAGTACTTC
CASSHPTGDGYEQYF
>TRBV20-1|TRBJ2-3|NA
TGCAGTGCTAGTACCAGGTTCTCAGATACGCAGTATTTT
CSASTRFSDTQYF
>TRBV11-3|TRBJ2-2|TRBD1
TGTGCCAGCAGCTCTAGCCCCGGGACAGGGGTAACCGGGGAGCTGTTTTTT
CASSSSPGTGVTGELFF
>TRBV10-2|TRBJ2-5|TRBD2
TGCGCCAGCAGTGGATTGGGACTAGCGGAAGAGACCCAGTACTTC
CASSGLGLAEETQYF
>TRBV4-3|TRBJ1-1|NA
TGCGCCAGCAGCCTCAACGCTGGGGGCACTGAAGCTTTCTTT
CASSLNAGGTEAFF